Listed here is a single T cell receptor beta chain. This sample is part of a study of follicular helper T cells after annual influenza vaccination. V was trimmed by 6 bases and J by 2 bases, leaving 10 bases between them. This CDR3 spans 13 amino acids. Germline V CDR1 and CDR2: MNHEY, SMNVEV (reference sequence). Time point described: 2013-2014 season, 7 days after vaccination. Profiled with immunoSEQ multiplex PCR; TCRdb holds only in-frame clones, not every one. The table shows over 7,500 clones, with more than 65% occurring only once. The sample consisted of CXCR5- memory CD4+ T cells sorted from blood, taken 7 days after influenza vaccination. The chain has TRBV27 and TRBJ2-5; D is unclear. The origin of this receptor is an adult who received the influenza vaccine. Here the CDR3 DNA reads TGTGCCAGCAGCAAACACGATCAAGAGACCCAGTACTTC. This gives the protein CASSKHDQETQYF.